A single sample is the source of the 22 T cell receptor beta chains below, sequenced in a study of vaccination effects on CD4 cells after COVID-19. Viral peptide pools were used in the ViraFEST assay to expand antigen-specific CD4+ T cells, and sequencing came afterward. Cells that had been cultured for roughly ten days were the source of isolated CD4+ T cells. The person had a PCR-confirmed SARS-CoV-2 infection during March to December 2020. The repertoire was sequenced with immunoSEQ multiplex PCR; TCRdb's copy has only in-frame clones and lacks some. Of approximately 70,000 clones in the sample, roughly 73% were seen once. No antigens are known for them. This sample comprised CD4+ T cells from PBMCs cultured with HIV peptides, obtained before COVID-19 vaccination. Regarding subset: HIV-1 Nef peptide pool negative control/reference culture. The receptor source for this set is a human donor who had a prior SARS-CoV-2 infection.

The chain employs TRBV5-8 and TRBJ2-6, with a possible D match to TRBD2 (5 bases). The CDR3 totals 16 residues. Trimming took off 6 bases at V and 4 bases at J, with 17 bases between the two ends. Germline V gene sequence: CDR1 SGHTS, CDR2 YDEGEE. CDR3 protein: CASTQRPVDGANVLTF. The CDR3, as DNA: TGTGCCAGCACCCAGCGGCCGGTTGACGGGGCCAACGTCCTGACTTTC.

V and J are TRBV15 and TRBJ1-6; TRBD1 matches at 7 bases. Germline CDR1 and CDR2: LNHNV and YYDKDF (reference sequence). After removal of 2 bases from V and 5 bases from J, the junction contained 3 bases not matched to a gene. CDR3 length: 15 residues. CDR3 loop: CATSRQGGDNSPLHF. The DNA for the CDR3 is TGTGCCACCAGCAGACAGGGGGGGGATAATTCACCCCTCCACTTT.

The V gene is TRBV19, the J gene TRBJ1-5, with D perhaps TRBD1 (6 bases). The ends were cut back, 8 bases at V and 5 bases at J, with 13 bases in the middle. CDR3 length: 13 residues. CDR1 is LNHDA, CDR2 SQIVND, per germline (reference sequence). CDR3: CASSPDSDQPQHF. In DNA form, the CDR3 reads TGTGCCAGTTCCCCGGACAGCGATCAGCCCCAGCATTTT.

The gene calls are TRBV4-1 and TRBJ1-5; 8 bases match TRBD1. In germline, CDR1 is MGHRA, CDR2 YSYEKL. Germline trimming cut 0 bases from V and 1 base from J; bases unmatched to any gene: 8. The CDR3 totals 18 residues. CDR3 sequence: CASSQDGSGGPSNQPQHF. In nucleotides, the CDR3 is TGCGCCAGCAGCCAAGATGGATCAGGGGGCCCGAGCAATCAGCCCCAGCATTTT.

This sequence joins TRBV5-4 and TRBJ2-6; the D gene could be TRBD1 or TRBD2 (5 bases each). Trimming cost V 3 bases and J 2 bases, with 15 bases left between them. In germline, CDR1 is SGHNT, CDR2 YYREEE (reference sequence). The CDR3 length is 17 residues. CDR3 loop: CASSSKVLGAGANVLTF. CDR3 bases: TGTGCCAGCAGCTCCAAGGTCTTGGGGGCTGGGGCCAACGTCCTGACTTTC.

This clone was observed a handful of times. The chain joins TRBV9 to TRBJ1-3; D unresolved. The germline gives CDR1 SGDLS, CDR2 YYNGEE. V lost 3 bases and J 0 bases, leaving 10 bases between the germline ends. The CDR3 contains 15 residues. CDR3 nucleotide sequence: TGTGCCAGCAGCGGGAGCGGGAGCTCTGGAAACACCATATATTTT. This codes for CASSGSGSSGNTIYF.

The rearrangement links TRBV3-1 (or the pseudogene TRBV3-2) to TRBJ2-3; the D gene is possibly TRBD2 (6 bases). V lost 4 bases and J lost 2, with 10 bases in between. Germline CDR1 is LGHDT and CDR2 is YNNKEL (reference sequence). The CDR3 consists of 14 residues. The chain's CDR3 is CASSRGTFTDTQYF. Written as DNA, the CDR3 is TGTGCCAGCAGCCGAGGGACTTTCACAGATACGCAGTATTTT.

This clone was seen only a few times. This CDR3 reads CASSVETDNSPLHF. CDR3 coding DNA: TGTGCCAGCAGCGTAGAGACGGATAATTCACCCCTCCACTTT. The chain couples TRBV9 to TRBJ1-6; D remains unclear. Germline loops: CDR1 SGDLS, CDR2 YYNGEE. The CDR3 covers 14 residues. V shed 0 bases and J shed 5 bases, with 6 bases lying between them.

The rearrangement uses TRBV6-5 and TRBJ2-7; D unresolved. This CDR3 is built from 14 residues. Looked up from germline, CDR1 is MNHEY and CDR2 is SVGAGI. Trimming took 7 bases from V and 4 from J, leaving 17 bases between them. The CDR3 here is CASTRTIGQYEQYF. CDR3 nucleotides: TGTGCCAGCACCCGCACGATAGGGCAGTACGAGCAGTACTTC.

V is TRBV6-5 and J is TRBJ2-7, with 10 bases that match TRBD1. This CDR3 has 13 residues. The germline gives CDR1 MNHEY, CDR2 SVGAGI. J lost 5 bases, V lost 6 bases, and 4 bases had no gene match. Here the CDR3 DNA reads TGTGCCAGCAGGAGGGACAGGGGCCACGAGCAGTACTTC. Protein sequence: CASRRDRGHEQYF.

The rearrangement links TRBV12-3 or TRBV12-4 to TRBJ1-2; a weak D match, TRBD1 (5 bases). Trimming pared 5 bases from V and 5 bases from J, leaving 9 bases between. This CDR3 has 12 amino acids. The CDR3 loop is CASSQQVYGYTF. The CDR3 DNA reads as TGTGCCAGCAGTCAACAGGTTTATGGCTACACCTTC.

This chain joins TRBV19 and TRBJ1-6; 7 bases agree with TRBD1. This CDR3 has 15 amino acids. Germline CDR1 reads LNHDA; CDR2 reads SQIVND (reference sequence). The V and J ends lost 7 bases and 3 bases, in that order; junction bases with no gene match: 6. DNA for the CDR3: TGTGCCAGTACCCCGACAGGGAACTATAATTCACCCCTCCACTTT. It specifies CASTPTGNYNSPLHF.

This clone was found once. This chain's CDR3 is CATSRDGPLSGNTIYF. CDR3 in DNA: TGTGCCACCAGCAGAGATGGCCCCTTGTCTGGAAACACCATATATTTT. The rearrangement uses TRBV15 and TRBJ1-3; D ambiguous. This CDR3 region has 16 residues. Trimming cost V 0 bases and J 1 base, with 10 bases left between them. Per germline, CDR1 LNHNV and CDR2 YYDKDF (reference sequence).

This sequence joins TRBV7-2 and TRBJ2-3; 13 bases agree with TRBD2. The CDR3 totals 14 residues. Germline V CDR1 and CDR2: SGHTA, FQGNSA. The junction had 0 bases not matched to a gene; V was cut back by 3 bases and J by 6 bases. In DNA form, the CDR3 reads TGTGCCAGCAGCTTGGGACTAGCGGGGGATACGCAGTATTTT. Amino acids: CASSLGLAGDTQYF. The variable domain in full, completed from reference TRBV7-2 and TRBJ2-3, reads GAGVSQSPSNKVTEKGKDVELRCDPISGHTALYWYRQSLGQGLEFLIYFQGNSAPDKSGLPSDRFSAERTGGSVSTLTIQRTQQEDSAVYLCASSLGLAGDTQYFGPGTRLTVL.

This clone was counted once. CDR3 in DNA: TGCAGTGCTAGTTTGGGGAGGAGAGGGGAAAAACTGTTTTTT. This encodes CSASLGRRGEKLFF. This chain connects TRBV20-1 to TRBJ1-4, with D unresolved. V lost 3 bases and J 8 bases, leaving 16 bases between the germline ends. Germline values: CDR1 DFQATT, CDR2 SNEGSKA (reference sequence). The CDR3 sequence is 14 residues long.

The chain carries TRBV4-1 and TRBJ2-1; possible D gene TRBD2, 6 bases. This CDR3 has 13 amino acids. Trimming left V 4 bases short and J 8 bases short, with 12 bases between. CDR1 and CDR2 from the germline V gene are MGHRA and YSYEKL. CDR3 nucleotide sequence: TGCGCCAGCAGCCGCGGGGAGAGCTATGAGCAGTTCTTC. Protein product: CASSRGESYEQFF.

V gene TRBV30 combines with J gene TRBJ1-2; no reliable D call. The CDR3 consists of 12 residues. The germline gives CDR1 GTSNPN, CDR2 SVGIG (reference sequence). Trimming left V 3 bases short and J 6 bases short, with 11 bases between. CDR3 nucleotide sequence: TGTGCCTGGAGCTGGGTGAAGAATGGCTACACCTTC. It codes for CAWSWVKNGYTF.

CDR3 DNA: TGTGCCATCAGTCTCGCCAGGGGGCTCCAAGAGACCCAGTACTTC. Protein product: CAISLARGLQETQYF. The J gene is TRBJ2-5, the V gene TRBV10-3; 8 bases match TRBD1. The V gene's germline CDR1 is ENHRY and CDR2 SYGVKD. The trim removed 5 bases at V and 1 base at J, leaving 6 bases unmatched. This CDR3 is 15 amino acids long.

The chain couples TRBV5-8 to TRBJ2-5; TRBD2 matches 9 bases. The CDR3 spans 17 residues. The V and J ends lost 4 bases and 2 bases, in that order; junction bases with no gene match: 12. Per germline, CDR1 SGHTS and CDR2 YDEGEE. The chain's CDR3 is CASSDGGASGIQETQYF. In DNA form, the CDR3 reads TGTGCCAGCAGCGATGGGGGGGCTAGCGGGATTCAAGAGACCCAGTACTTC.

The chain combines TRBV18 with TRBJ2-1; 9 positions match TRBD2. Trimming removed 6 bases from V and 6 bases from J; junction bases left unmatched: 9. Germline CDR1 and CDR2: KGHSH and LQKENI. The CDR3 is 15 amino acids. CDR3: CASSPIAGASNEQFF. CDR3 nucleotide sequence: TGTGCCAGCTCCCCAATAGCGGGAGCCTCCAATGAGCAGTTCTTC.

The rearrangement joins TRBV5-6 to TRBJ1-2, with D unresolved. V lost 0 bases and J lost 4, with 13 bases in between. The CDR3 extends over 15 amino acids. CDR1 and CDR2 from the germline V gene are SGHDT and YYEEEE. CDR3 in amino acids: CASSLVAGLVYGYTF. Written as DNA, the CDR3 is TGTGCCAGCAGCTTGGTGGCCGGGCTAGTCTATGGCTACACCTTC.

This sequence joins TRBV6-5 and TRBJ2-2; unclear D gene. The length of the CDR3 is 15 residues. Germline CDR1 is MNHEY and CDR2 is SVGAGI. Trimming shortened V by 5 bases and J by 4 bases, and 14 bases separated the two germline ends. The CDR3 sequence is CASSPPGYSTGELFF. For the CDR3, the DNA is TGTGCCAGCAGTCCGCCCGGTTATAGCACCGGGGAGCTGTTTTTT.